This T cell receptor (beta chain) was recovered during a study of blood T cell repertoires in COVID-19 (dated by TCRdb to between 2020 and 2021). Some background on the complete study: Collaborator samples came from the United States, Italy and Spain and covered acute and convalescent phases of COVID-19. The prospective study material was composed of cDNA or gDNA derived from T cells, B-cell-depleted T cells, or PBMCs. Subjects who had been exposed to COVID-19, were actively infected with it, or had recovered from it provided the deeply sampled blood TCRbeta repertoires that made up the dataset. The repertoires were released in a freely available public database intended as a resource for research on the immune response to SARS-CoV-2. Samples were obtained from the ongoing ImmuneRACE study (first 160 participants) and from roughly 1,300 subjects provided by 6 global collaborators. The sample metadata nearly always contained a de-identified subject ID, COVID-19 status, age in years and sex. Where HLA class I and class II types were available, the types were taken from metadata supplied by the sample provider, not from assay-based typing. Results and caveats for the whole study, not just this receptor: Clinical and demographic metadata were provided uncurated, with the amount varying by source and participant.

TCRbeta CDR3 regions were amplified from genomic DNA by means of the immunoSEQ Assay, a bias-controlled multiplex PCR. For the original study's pipeline: The number of nucleated cells in each sample was estimated by amplification of reference gene primers within the assay. To quantify the absolute abundance of each unique TCRbeta CDR3 rearrangement, sequence reads were collapsed and filtered. For each sample, productive Simpson clonality was calculated by taking the square root of Simpson's diversity index across productive rearrangements. Entries here come from immuneACCESS through TCRdb and include only in-frame sequences with V and J called. Some clones fail to appear in such tables; in the studies checked, an unresolved V gene covers under half of the shortfall, and the cause of the remainder is unknown. The V and J calls and the clone size are those of that table, but D and trimming were determined from the DNA. The sample has about 380,000 clones on record, 88% of them singletons. The ten largest clones capture around 1.2% of the sample.

Relative to germline, V is 5 bases shorter and J is 2 bases shorter, with 9 bases between their ends. The CDR3 sequence holds 13 residues, the cysteine and phenylalanine included. Left in the record is the CDR3 DNA by itself, 39 bases read in frame from the first base. CDR1 and CDR2 (SGHDN, FVKESK) derive from the germline V gene. Participants in the prospective study were aged roughly 18 to 100 years, lived in more than 20 United States geographic areas, and enrolled through a virtual design. In the prospective study, cohorts were assigned on the basis of participant-reported clinical history obtained from a screening survey and a study questionnaire. Recovered participants in ImmuneRACE Cohort 3 were defined by two consecutive negative NP/OP PCR tests, clearance by a healthcare professional, or resolution of symptoms. In the prospective study, whole blood, serum and a nasopharyngeal or oropharyngeal swab were collected from each participant by mobile phlebotomists. Participants in the prospective study had the option to provide additional blood draws and questionnaires over an approximately 2-month period. Prospective study blood samples were shipped either frozen or at room temperature before DNA extraction.

In regard to this clone: The clone's antigen remains unknown. Base qualities are missing; no much larger clone stands one base away.

The sample taken for sequencing was PBMCs or T cells enriched from blood (not recorded which). The rearrangement joined TRBV14 to TRBJ1-2; perhaps TRBD1 is the D gene, with 6 bases matching. The TCR originated in a woman aged 18-29 years who had recovered from COVID-19. DNA sequence: TGTGCCAGCAGCACAGGGATGAACTATGGCTACACCTTC. This codes for CASSTGMNYGYTF.